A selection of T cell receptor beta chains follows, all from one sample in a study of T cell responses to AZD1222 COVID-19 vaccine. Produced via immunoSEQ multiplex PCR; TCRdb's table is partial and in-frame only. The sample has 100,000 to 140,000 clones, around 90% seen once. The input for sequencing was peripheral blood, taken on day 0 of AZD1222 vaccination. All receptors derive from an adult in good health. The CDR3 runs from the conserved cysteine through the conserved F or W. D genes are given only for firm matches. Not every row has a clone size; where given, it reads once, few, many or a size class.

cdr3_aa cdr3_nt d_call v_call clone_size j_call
CASSYSGTGNEKLFF TGTGCCAGCAGTTACTCGGGGACAGGGAATGAAAAACTGTTTTTT TRBD1 TRBV6-5 . TRBJ1-4
CASSYDRGGTQYF TGTGCCAGCAGCTATGACAGGGGGGGGACCCAGTACTTC TRBD1 TRBV28 . TRBJ2-5
CASSQEIAESTGELFF TGTGCCAGCAGCCAAGAGATAGCGGAGTCCACCGGGGAGCTGTTTTTT . TRBV4-2 . TRBJ2-2
CASSLQGVVYSVRTDTQYF TGTGCCAGCAGCTTGCAGGGGGTGGTATACTCCGTTAGGACAGATACGCAGTATTTT TRBD1 TRBV5-6 . TRBJ2-3
CASSDGSGGSYEQYF TGTGCCAGCAGTGATGGGAGCGGAGGATCTTACGAGCAGTACTTC . TRBV6-1 . TRBJ2-7
CASSLDLREAAEQYF TGTGCCAGCAGCTTAGATCTCAGGGAGGCGGCCGAGCAGTACTTC . TRBV11-2 . TRBJ2-7
CASSEPPGGGITDTQYF TGTGCCAGCAGTGAGCCCCCGGGTGGCGGAATCACAGATACGCAGTATTTT . TRBV6-1 . TRBJ2-3
CASSVVAQGGEQYF TGTGCCAGCAGCGTAGTGGCCCAGGGAGGGGAGCAGTACTTC TRBD2 TRBV9 . TRBJ2-7
CASSQEGVGLQYF TGTGCCAGCAGCCAAGAGGGTGTGGGGCTCCAGTACTTC . TRBV3-1/TRBV3-2 . TRBJ2-5
CASAKGQGSSEQYF TGTGCCAGCGCTAAGGGACAGGGGTCCAGCGAGCAGTACTTC TRBD1 TRBV27 . TRBJ2-7
CASSYRDRTYEQYF TGTGCCAGCAGTTACCGGGACAGAACCTACGAGCAGTACTTC TRBD1 TRBV7-9 . TRBJ2-7
CAISNGTIYNEQFF TGTGCCATCAGTAATGGGACTATCTACAATGAGCAGTTCTTC TRBD2 TRBV10-3 once TRBJ2-1
CAWSKGTQGNGSPLHF TGTGCCTGGAGCAAAGGGACACAGGGGAATGGTTCACCCCTCCACTTT TRBD1 TRBV30 . TRBJ1-6
CASSPLAGGPRGNEQFF TGTGCCAGCTCCCCACTAGCGGGGGGCCCCCGGGGTAATGAGCAGTTCTTC TRBD2 TRBV4-2 . TRBJ2-1
CASSANSGTNNQPQHF TGTGCCAGCTCAGCAAACTCCGGGACAAACAATCAGCCCCAGCATTTT . TRBV18 . TRBJ1-5
CASSFHFPGLITNEKLFF TGTGCCAGCAGCTTCCATTTCCCGGGCCTAATTACTAATGAAAAACTGTTTTTT . TRBV9 . TRBJ1-4
CASSPGQGRYEQYF TGCGCCAGCAGCCCAGGACAGGGAAGGTACGAGCAGTACTTC TRBD1 TRBV5-1 once TRBJ2-7
CASSQEGLRGEQFF TGCGCCAGCAGCCAAGAAGGATTGAGGGGGGAGCAGTTCTTC . TRBV4-3 . TRBJ2-1
CASSPSVGQGVLGYTF TGTGCCAGCTCACCTTCTGTAGGACAGGGAGTACTTGGCTACACCTTC TRBD1 TRBV18 . TRBJ1-2
CASSIPGGREVGAFF TGTGCCAGCAGTATCCCCGGGGGGAGAGAGGTTGGAGCTTTCTTT . TRBV6-6 . TRBJ1-1
CASSWEGEQYF TGTGCCAGCAGCTGGGAAGGCGAGCAGTACTTC . TRBV7-9 . TRBJ2-7
CASSPGGRAYNEQFF TGTGCCAGCAGCCCCGGAGGCAGGGCCTACAATGAGCAGTTCTTC . TRBV5-4 . TRBJ2-1
CATTKGMEAFF TGTGCCACCACGAAGGGAATGGAAGCTTTCTTT . TRBV15 few TRBJ1-1
CASSYGGLHTGELFF TGTGCCAGCAGTTACGGGGGGCTACACACCGGGGAGCTGTTTTTT . TRBV6-5 few TRBJ2-2
CASWGQKPTNEKLFF TGTGCCAGCTGGGGACAGAAACCAACTAATGAAAAACTGTTTTTT TRBD1 TRBV6-5 . TRBJ1-4
CAIAPTGGTGELFF TGTGCCATCGCACCCACAGGGGGCACCGGGGAGCTGTTTTTT TRBD1 TRBV10-3 . TRBJ2-2
CASSVLATGSGNTIYF TGTGCCAGCAGTGTCCTTGCAACGGGCTCTGGAAACACCATATATTTT . TRBV2 . TRBJ1-3
CASSRDGYGYTF TGTGCCAGCAGCCGGGACGGTTATGGCTACACCTTC . TRBV5-4 . TRBJ1-2
CASRESGSQETQYF TGCGCCAGCAGAGAATCAGGGAGCCAAGAGACCCAGTACTTC . TRBV10-2 . TRBJ2-5
CASSKGVTSGGESYEQYF TGTGCCAGCAGCAAAGGGGTTACTAGCGGGGGGGAATCCTACGAGCAGTACTTC . TRBV21-1 . TRBJ2-7
CASTPSGVGSSTDTQYF TGTGCCAGCACCCCGTCGGGGGTCGGAAGTAGCACAGATACGCAGTATTTT . TRBV21-1 . TRBJ2-3
CASSPTRQNTEAFF TGTGCCAGCTCCCCCACCAGGCAGAACACTGAAGCTTTCTTT . TRBV18 . TRBJ1-1
CASSYRRGGLSNQPQHF TGTGCCAGCAGTTACCGACGTGGGGGACTTAGCAATCAGCCCCAGCATTTT . TRBV6-2/TRBV6-3 . TRBJ1-5
CASSHPTGTEAFF TGTGCCAGCAGTCACCCGACAGGGACTGAAGCTTTCTTT TRBD1 TRBV6-5 once TRBJ1-1
CASSLTPVLSDTQYF TGTGCCAGCAGCTTAACTCCAGTCCTCTCAGATACGCAGTATTTT . TRBV7-3 . TRBJ2-3
CASSRGQTPEAFF TGTGCCAGTAGTAGAGGACAGACCCCTGAAGCTTTCTTT . TRBV19 . TRBJ1-1
CASRVASNTEAFF TGTGCCAGCAGAGTCGCATCTAACACTGAAGCTTTCTTT . TRBV5-4 once TRBJ1-1
CASSDYGNQPQHF TGTGCCAGCAGCGATTATGGAAATCAGCCCCAGCATTTT . TRBV7-2 . TRBJ1-5
CASSLAETGGSSPLHF TGTGCCAGCAGCTTAGCCGAGACAGGGGGCTCTTCACCCCTCCACTTT TRBD1 TRBV7-6 . TRBJ1-6
CASRYRNTGELFF TGTGCCAGCAGGTACAGGAACACCGGGGAGCTGTTTTTT . TRBV2 few TRBJ2-2
CASSSPSSYAFF TGTGCCAGCAGTTCACCAAGTTCGTACGCTTTCTTT . TRBV28 . TRBJ1-1
CASSLAPPQPQHF TGTGCCAGCAGCTTGGCCCCCCCTCAGCCCCAGCATTTT . TRBV7-2 . TRBJ1-5
CASSLSGQETQYF TGTGCCAGCAGTCTAAGCGGCCAAGAGACCCAGTACTTC . TRBV7-2 . TRBJ2-5
CATSRATTGAYGYTF TGTGCCACCAGCAGAGCGACGACGGGAGCCTATGGCTACACCTTC . TRBV15 . TRBJ1-2
CASSHGQVGGYTF TGTGCCAGCAGCCATGGACAGGTCGGTGGCTACACCTTC TRBD1 TRBV13 . TRBJ1-2
CATSRDARATEAFF TGTGCCACCAGCAGAGATGCGCGGGCCACTGAAGCTTTCTTT . TRBV15 . TRBJ1-1
CASSLDGQALNYGYTF TGTGCCAGCAGCTTAGATGGGCAGGCCCTCAACTATGGCTACACCTTC . TRBV7-9 . TRBJ1-2
CASSKRGSYFNEQFF TGTGCCAGCAGCAAAAGGGGTAGCTACTTCAATGAGCAGTTCTTC . TRBV6-5 . TRBJ2-1
CASSEAGVSDTQYF TGTGCCAGCAGTGAGGCGGGAGTGTCAGATACGCAGTATTTT TRBD2 TRBV25-1 once TRBJ2-3
CASTLLTYNSPLHF TGTGCCAGCACTTTGCTGACTTATAATTCACCCCTCCACTTT . TRBV5-5 . TRBJ1-6
CASSHTITRGYTF TGCGCCAGCAGCCATACAATAACACGTGGCTACACCTTC . TRBV4-3 . TRBJ1-2
CASSSQGNTIYF TGTGCCAGCAGCTCCCAGGGAAACACCATATATTTT . TRBV6-5 . TRBJ1-3
CASSFTGSGNTIYF TGTGCCAGCAGCTTTACAGGCTCTGGAAACACCATATATTTT . TRBV7-8 . TRBJ1-3
CASSGGWTGGNQPQHF TGTGCCAGCAGTGGGGGATGGACAGGGGGCAATCAGCCCCAGCATTTT TRBD1 TRBV6-1 . TRBJ1-5
CASTSVGGDIQYF TGTGCCAGCACCTCGGTTGGGGGCGACATTCAGTACTTC . TRBV5-4 . TRBJ2-4
CASSPRGTGDTGELFF TGTGCCAGCTCACCACGTGGGACAGGTGACACCGGGGAGCTGTTTTTT TRBD1 TRBV18 . TRBJ2-2
CASSRQSGPMNTEAFF TGTGCCAGCTCCCGACAATCGGGACCAATGAACACTGAAGCTTTCTTT . TRBV18 few TRBJ1-1
CAIKQGARDIQYF TGTGCCATCAAACAGGGGGCGCGAGACATTCAGTACTTC TRBD1 TRBV28 . TRBJ2-4
CATSGLAGVGELFF TGTGCCACCAGTGGGCTAGCGGGAGTAGGGGAGCTGTTTTTT TRBD2 TRBV24-1 . TRBJ2-2
CASSLARGLAYNEQFF TGTGCCAGCAGCTTAGCGCGGGGACTAGCTTACAATGAGCAGTTCTTC TRBD2 TRBV7-9 . TRBJ2-1